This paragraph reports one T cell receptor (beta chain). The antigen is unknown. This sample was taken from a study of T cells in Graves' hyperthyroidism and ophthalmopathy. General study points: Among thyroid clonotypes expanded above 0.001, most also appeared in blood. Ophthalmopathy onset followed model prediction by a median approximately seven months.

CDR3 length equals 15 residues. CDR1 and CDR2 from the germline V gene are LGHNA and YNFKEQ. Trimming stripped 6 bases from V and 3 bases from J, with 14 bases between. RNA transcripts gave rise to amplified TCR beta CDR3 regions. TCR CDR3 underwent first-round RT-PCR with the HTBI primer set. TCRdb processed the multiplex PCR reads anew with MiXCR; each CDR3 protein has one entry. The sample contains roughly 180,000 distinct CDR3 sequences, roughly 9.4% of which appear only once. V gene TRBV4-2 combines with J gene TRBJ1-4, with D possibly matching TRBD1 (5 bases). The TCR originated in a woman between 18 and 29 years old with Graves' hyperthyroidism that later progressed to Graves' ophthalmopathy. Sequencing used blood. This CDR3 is CASSTEQVPNEKLFF. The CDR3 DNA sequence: TGTGCCAGCAGTACAGAACAGGTACCTAATGAAAAACTGTTTTTT.